This is a list of T cell receptor beta chains from one sample in a study of blood T cell repertoires in COVID-19. Sequencing was performed with immunoSEQ multiplex PCR; in TCRdb, only in-frame clones are kept and a portion is missing. The top ten hold about 8% of the sample, which has some 190,000 clones, about 80% seen once. The specimen sequenced was peripheral blood. The receptors derive from a woman aged 55-70 years with COVID-19, enrolled during active disease. Both conserved end residues are part of each CDR3. The D gene is left open where the match is weak. Clone sizes are given selectively: once, few, many, or a class where the clone is expanded.

cdr3_aa,cdr3_nt,v_call,j_call,d_call,clone_size
CASSGTGAPNEKLFF,TGCGCCAGCAGCGGGACAGGGGCGCCTAATGAAAAACTGTTTTTT,TRBV5-1,TRBJ1-4,TRBD1,-
CASSLYQGWNSPLHF,TGTGCCAGCAGCTTATATCAGGGTTGGAATTCACCCCTCCACTTT,TRBV7-9,TRBJ1-6,-,-
CASSLDLGQGTYEQYF,TGTGCCAGCAGCTTAGATCTCGGACAGGGGACCTACGAGCAGTACTTC,TRBV11-2,TRBJ2-7,TRBD1,-
CASSVEGGDQPQHF,TGTGCCAGCAGCGTTGAGGGAGGCGATCAGCCCCAGCATTTT,TRBV9,TRBJ1-5,-,-
CASLLAMNTEAFF,TGTGCCAGCCTCCTTGCGATGAACACTGAAGCTTTCTTT,TRBV28,TRBJ1-1,-,once
CASSVAGEHYNEQFF,TGTGCCAGCAGCGTAGCAGGGGAACATTACAATGAGCAGTTCTTC,TRBV9,TRBJ2-1,-,-
CAADRSLNTEAFF,TGTGCCGCAGACAGGTCCCTGAACACTGAAGCTTTCTTT,TRBV6-5,TRBJ1-1,-,-
CASSVSRGYNYGYTF,TGTGCCAGCAGTGTTTCCAGGGGGTATAACTATGGCTACACCTTC,TRBV2,TRBJ1-2,TRBD1,once
CAISGTGSRTEAFF,TGTGCCATCAGTGGGACAGGGTCCCGGACTGAAGCTTTCTTT,TRBV10-3,TRBJ1-1,TRBD1,-
CASSTRDRGGSPLHF,TGCGCCAGCAGCACCCGGGACAGGGGAGGCTCACCCCTCCACTTT,TRBV5-1,TRBJ1-6,TRBD1,-
CASSSGLAGGGSTYEQYF,TGCGCCAGCAGTTCGGGACTAGCGGGAGGGGGGAGTACCTACGAGCAGTACTTC,TRBV5-1,TRBJ2-7,TRBD2,-
CASSFSGELYNEQFF,TGTGCCAGCAGCTTCAGCGGGGAACTCTACAATGAGCAGTTCTTC,TRBV7-8,TRBJ2-1,TRBD2,-
CASSPGTGVTGELFF,TGCGCCAGCAGTCCCGGGACAGGGGTCACCGGGGAGCTGTTTTTT,TRBV5-1,TRBJ2-2,TRBD1,-
CASSVEGGGYGYTF,TGTGCCAGCAGTGTAGAGGGAGGAGGCTATGGCTACACCTTC,TRBV6-4,TRBJ1-2,-,-
CASSASDEKLFF,TGTGCCAGCAGCGCCTCGGATGAAAAACTGTTTTTT,TRBV9,TRBJ1-4,-,few
CATSDLRDSQDTQYF,TGTGCCACCAGTGATTTGCGAGACTCACAAGATACGCAGTATTTT,TRBV24-1,TRBJ2-3,-,-
CASSQRGGKREWNEQFF,TGTGCCAGCAGCCAGCGGGGAGGGAAGCGGGAATGGAATGAGCAGTTCTTC,TRBV14,TRBJ2-1,TRBD2,-
CASSFQTGGNTEAFF,TGTGCCAGCAGCTTCCAAACCGGAGGGAACACTGAAGCTTTCTTT,TRBV7-3,TRBJ1-1,-,-
CASSQALQGRNEKLFF,TGCGCCAGCAGCCAAGCGTTACAGGGAAGGAATGAAAAACTGTTTTTT,TRBV4-3,TRBJ1-4,-,-
CASSLAGEYGYTF,TGTGCCAGCAGCTTAGCAGGAGAGTATGGCTACACCTTC,TRBV7-9,TRBJ1-2,-,-
CASSPTPTGFSYEQYF,TGTGCCAGCAGCCCCACCCCCACAGGGTTTTCCTACGAGCAGTACTTC,TRBV6-6,TRBJ2-7,-,few
CASSEIRQGYNEQFF,TGTGCCAGCTCCGAAATCAGACAGGGGTACAATGAGCAGTTCTTC,TRBV19,TRBJ2-1,TRBD1,-
CASSLVGGRNNEQFF,TGTGCCAGCAGCTTGGTTGGGGGGAGAAACAATGAGCAGTTCTTC,TRBV5-6,TRBJ2-1,-,-
CASGLANEQFF,TGCGCCAGCGGACTAGCGAATGAGCAGTTCTTC,TRBV10-2,TRBJ2-1,TRBD2,-
CASSPTRTSGRRVGYNEQFF,TGTGCCAGCTCACCAACTCGGACTAGCGGGAGGAGGGTTGGCTACAATGAGCAGTTCTTC,TRBV18,TRBJ2-1,TRBD2,-
CASSPTPRKAGDEQYF,TGTGCCAGCAGCCCGACGCCCAGGAAGGCAGGGGACGAGCAGTACTTC,TRBV5-4,TRBJ2-7,-,-
CSASRRDNEQFF,TGCAGTGCTAGTCGGAGAGACAATGAGCAGTTCTTC,TRBV20-1,TRBJ2-1,-,once
CASRRGQAKNQPQHF,TGTGCCAGCAGGAGAGGACAGGCGAAGAATCAGCCCCAGCATTTT,TRBV2,TRBJ1-5,TRBD1,-
CASSYSGLGPYEQYF,TGTGCCAGCAGTTACTCGGGACTAGGTCCCTACGAGCAGTACTTC,TRBV6-5,TRBJ2-7,TRBD2,once
CAKSGDEQFF,TGTGCAAAATCCGGTGATGAGCAGTTCTTC,TRBV6-5,TRBJ2-1,-,-
CASTGQLNQPQHF,TGTGCCAGCACAGGCCAACTTAATCAGCCCCAGCATTTT,TRBV6-5,TRBJ1-5,-,-
CASSSPTSKQPQHF,TGTGCCAGCAGCTCACCCACGAGTAAGCAGCCCCAGCATTTT,TRBV7-2,TRBJ1-5,-,-
CASSFTGNSYNEQFF,TGTGCCAGCAGCTTTACGGGGAATTCCTACAATGAGCAGTTCTTC,TRBV9,TRBJ2-1,-,once
CASSLSVVDEQYF,TGTGCCAGCAGCTTATCCGTGGTAGACGAGCAGTACTTC,TRBV5-6,TRBJ2-7,-,-
CASSYSGGKEAFF,TGTGCCAGCAGTTACTCCGGGGGGAAGGAAGCTTTCTTT,TRBV6-2/TRBV6-3,TRBJ1-1,-,-